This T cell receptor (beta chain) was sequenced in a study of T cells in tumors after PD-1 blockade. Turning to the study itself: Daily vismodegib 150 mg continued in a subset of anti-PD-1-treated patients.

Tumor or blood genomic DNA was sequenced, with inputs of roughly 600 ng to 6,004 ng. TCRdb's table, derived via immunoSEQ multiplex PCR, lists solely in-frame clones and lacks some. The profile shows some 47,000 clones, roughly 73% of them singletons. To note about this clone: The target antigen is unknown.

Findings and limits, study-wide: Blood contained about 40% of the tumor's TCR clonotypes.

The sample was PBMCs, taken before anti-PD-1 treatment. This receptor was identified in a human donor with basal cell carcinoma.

Written as DNA, the CDR3 is TGTGCCAGCAGTGAAAGGGCCAGGTTACCCTCTGGGGCCAACGTCCTGACTTTC. Its protein product is CASSERARLPSGANVLTF. V gene TRBV2 combines with J gene TRBJ2-6; D is undetermined. The CDR3 contains 18 residues. Per germline, CDR1 SNHLY and CDR2 FYNNEI. Trimming shortened V by 2 bases and J by 0 bases, and 14 bases separated the two germline ends.